The sequence of this T cell receptor (beta chain) was determined in a study of cytomegalovirus exposure and HLA in healthy donors. The PCR employed 60 Vbeta primers together with 13 Jbeta primers. Clones were sequenced by immunoSEQ multiplex PCR, and TCRdb holds only the in-frame ones, with some missing. Of about 150,000 clones listed, around four fifths are singletons. V shed 6 bases, J shed 2 bases, and the junction held 8 bases outside the gene matches. The CDR3 consists of 16 residues. Germline V gene sequence: CDR1 MRHNA, CDR2 SNTAGT. The chain is built from TRBV6-4 and TRBJ2-2; 8 positions agree with TRBD1. The sequenced material came from PBMCs. This TCR derives from a boy aged 2 to 10 in good health and CMV-seronegative. This CDR3 reads CASREDRDGNTGELFF. The CDR3 nucleotides read TGTGCCAGCAGAGAGGACAGGGATGGAAACACCGGGGAGCTGTTTTTT.